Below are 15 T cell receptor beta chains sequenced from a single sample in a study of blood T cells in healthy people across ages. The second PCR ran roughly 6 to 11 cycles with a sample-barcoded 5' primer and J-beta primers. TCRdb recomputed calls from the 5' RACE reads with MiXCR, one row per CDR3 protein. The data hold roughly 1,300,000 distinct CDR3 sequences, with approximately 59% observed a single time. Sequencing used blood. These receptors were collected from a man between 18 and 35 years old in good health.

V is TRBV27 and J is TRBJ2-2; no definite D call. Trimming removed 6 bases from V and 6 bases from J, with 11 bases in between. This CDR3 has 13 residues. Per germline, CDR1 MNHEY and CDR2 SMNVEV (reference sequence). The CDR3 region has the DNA TGTGCCAGCAGATTAGGCCCGGCCGGGGAGCTGTTTTTT. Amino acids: CASRLGPAGELFF.

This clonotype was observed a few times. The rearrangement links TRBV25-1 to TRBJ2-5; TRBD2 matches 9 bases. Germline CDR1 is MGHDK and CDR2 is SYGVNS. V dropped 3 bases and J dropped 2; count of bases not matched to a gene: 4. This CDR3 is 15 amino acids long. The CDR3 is CASSESLAGQETQYF. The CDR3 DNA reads TGTGCCAGCAGTGAGTCCCTAGCGGGACAAGAGACCCAGTACTTC.

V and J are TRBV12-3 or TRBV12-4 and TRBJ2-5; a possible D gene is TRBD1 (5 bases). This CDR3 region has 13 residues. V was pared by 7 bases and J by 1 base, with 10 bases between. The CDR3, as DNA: TGTGCCAGCACGATAGGGGCCCAAGAGACCCAGTACTTC. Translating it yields CASTIGAQETQYF.

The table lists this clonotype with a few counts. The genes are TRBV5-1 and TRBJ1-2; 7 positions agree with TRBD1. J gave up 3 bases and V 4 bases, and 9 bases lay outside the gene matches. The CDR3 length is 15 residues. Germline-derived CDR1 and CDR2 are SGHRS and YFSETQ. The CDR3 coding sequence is TGCGCCAGCAGCACCTACAGGGGACCTGACTATGGCTACACCTTC. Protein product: CASSTYRGPDYGYTF. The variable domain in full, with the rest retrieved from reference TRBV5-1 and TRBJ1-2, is KAGVTQTPRYLIKTRGQQVTLSCSPISGHRSVSWYQQTPGQGLQFLFEYFSETQRNKGNFPGRFSGRQFSNSRSEMNVSTLELGDSALYLCASSTYRGPDYGYTFGSGTRLTVV.

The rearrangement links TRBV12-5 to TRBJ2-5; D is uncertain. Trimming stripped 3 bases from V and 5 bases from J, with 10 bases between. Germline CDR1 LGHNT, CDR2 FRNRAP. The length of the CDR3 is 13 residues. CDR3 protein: CASGFWPGETQYF. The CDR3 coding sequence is TGTGCTAGTGGTTTTTGGCCGGGCGAGACCCAGTACTTC.

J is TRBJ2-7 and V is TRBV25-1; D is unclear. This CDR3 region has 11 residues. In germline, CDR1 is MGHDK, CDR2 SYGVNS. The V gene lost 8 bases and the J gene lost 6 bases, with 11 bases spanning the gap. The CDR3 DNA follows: TGTGCCAGCCTTGGAAGAGGCGAGCAGTACTTC. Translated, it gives CASLGRGEQYF.

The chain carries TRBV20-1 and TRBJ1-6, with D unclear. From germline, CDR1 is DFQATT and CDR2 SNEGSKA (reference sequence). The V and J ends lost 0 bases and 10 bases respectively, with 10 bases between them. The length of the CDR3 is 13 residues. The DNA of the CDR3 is TGCAGTGCTAGAGACCAGGACGGCTCACCCCTCCACTTT. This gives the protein CSARDQDGSPLHF.

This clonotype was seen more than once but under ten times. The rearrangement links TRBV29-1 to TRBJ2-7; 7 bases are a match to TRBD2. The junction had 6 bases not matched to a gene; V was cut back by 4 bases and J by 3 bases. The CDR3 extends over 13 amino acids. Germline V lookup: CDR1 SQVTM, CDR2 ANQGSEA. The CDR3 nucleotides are TGCAGCGTTGGTCTAGCGGCAGACTACGAGCAGTACTTC. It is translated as CSVGLAADYEQYF.

CDR3 sequence reads: CASRLGGAGEQYF. CDR3 DNA sequence: TGTGCCAGCAGGTTGGGAGGGGCGGGCGAGCAGTACTTC. The rearrangement uses TRBV28 and TRBJ2-5; the match to TRBD2 covers 7 bases. Near its end, the DNA agrees better with TRBJ2-7, so the J call may be wrong. Germline assignment: CDR1 MDHEN and CDR2 SYDVKM. This CDR3 comprises 13 residues.

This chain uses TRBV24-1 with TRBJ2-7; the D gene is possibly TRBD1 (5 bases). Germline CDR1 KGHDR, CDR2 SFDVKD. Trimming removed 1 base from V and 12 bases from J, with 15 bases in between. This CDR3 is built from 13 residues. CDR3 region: CATSDFSADTWYF. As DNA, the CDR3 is TGTGCCACCAGTGATTTTAGTGCGGACACTTGGTACTTC.

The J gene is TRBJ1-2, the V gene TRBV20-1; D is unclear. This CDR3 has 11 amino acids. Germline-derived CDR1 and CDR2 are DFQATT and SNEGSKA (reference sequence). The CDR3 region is CTPFGLDGYTF. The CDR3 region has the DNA TGCACCCCCTTTGGGCTGGATGGCTACACCTTC.

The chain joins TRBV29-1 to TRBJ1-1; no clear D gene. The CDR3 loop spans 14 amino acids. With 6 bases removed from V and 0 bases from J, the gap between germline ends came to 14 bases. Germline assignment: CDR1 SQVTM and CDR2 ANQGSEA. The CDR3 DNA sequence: TGCAGCGTCGAAAAAGACGGTTTGAACACTGAAGCTTTCTTT. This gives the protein CSVEKDGLNTEAFF. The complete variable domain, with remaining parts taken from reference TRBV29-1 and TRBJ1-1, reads SAVISQKPSRDICQRGTSLTIQCQVDSQVTMMFWYRQQPGQSLTLIATANQGSEATYESGFVIDKFPISRPNLTFSTLTVSNMSPEDSSIYLCSVEKDGLNTEAFFGQGTRLTVV.

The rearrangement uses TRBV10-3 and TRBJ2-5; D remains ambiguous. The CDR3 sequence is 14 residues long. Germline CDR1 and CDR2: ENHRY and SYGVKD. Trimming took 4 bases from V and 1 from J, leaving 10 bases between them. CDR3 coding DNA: TGTGCCATCAGTGTCGGTGGGTTCCAAGAGACCCAGTACTTC. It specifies CAISVGGFQETQYF.

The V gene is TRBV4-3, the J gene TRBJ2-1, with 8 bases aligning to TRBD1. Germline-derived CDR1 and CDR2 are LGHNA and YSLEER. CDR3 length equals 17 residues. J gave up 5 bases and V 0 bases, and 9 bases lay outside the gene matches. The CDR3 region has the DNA TGCGCCAGCAGCCAAGACCCCGCAGGGGGCATTGACAATGAGCAGTTCTTC. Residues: CASSQDPAGGIDNEQFF.

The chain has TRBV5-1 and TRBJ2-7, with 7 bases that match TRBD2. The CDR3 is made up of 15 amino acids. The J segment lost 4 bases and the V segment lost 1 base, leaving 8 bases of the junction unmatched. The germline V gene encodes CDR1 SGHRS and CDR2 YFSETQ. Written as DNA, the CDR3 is TGCGCCAGCAGCTTGACGGGCGGGAGTCAGTACGAGCAGTACTTC. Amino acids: CASSLTGGSQYEQYF.